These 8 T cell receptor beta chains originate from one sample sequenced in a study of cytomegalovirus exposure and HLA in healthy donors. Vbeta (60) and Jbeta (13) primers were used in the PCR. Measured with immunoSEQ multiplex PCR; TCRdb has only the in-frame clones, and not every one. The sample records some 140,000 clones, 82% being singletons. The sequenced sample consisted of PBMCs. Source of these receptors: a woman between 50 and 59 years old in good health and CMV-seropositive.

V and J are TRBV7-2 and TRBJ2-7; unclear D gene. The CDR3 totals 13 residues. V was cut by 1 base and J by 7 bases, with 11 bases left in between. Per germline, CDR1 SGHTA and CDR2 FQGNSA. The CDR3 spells CASSLGAVMEQYF. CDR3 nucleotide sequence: TGTGCCAGCAGCTTAGGTGCGGTAATGGAGCAGTACTTC.

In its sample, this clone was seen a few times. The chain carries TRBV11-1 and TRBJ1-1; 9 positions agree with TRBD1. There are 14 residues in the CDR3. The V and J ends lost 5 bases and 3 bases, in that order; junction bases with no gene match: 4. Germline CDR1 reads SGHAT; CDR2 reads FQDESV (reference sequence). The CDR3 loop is CASSKGQGDTEAFF. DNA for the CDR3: TGTGCCAGCAGCAAGGGACAGGGCGACACTGAAGCTTTCTTT.

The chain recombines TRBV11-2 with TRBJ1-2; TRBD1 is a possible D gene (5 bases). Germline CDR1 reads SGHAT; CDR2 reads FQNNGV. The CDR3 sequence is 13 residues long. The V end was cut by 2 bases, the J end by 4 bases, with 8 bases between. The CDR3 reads CASSLTGAYGYTF. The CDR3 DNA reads TGTGCCAGCAGCTTAACTGGGGCCTATGGCTACACCTTC. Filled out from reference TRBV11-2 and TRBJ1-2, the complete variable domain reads EAGVAQSPRYKIIEKRQSVAFWCNPISGHATLYWYQQILGQGPKLLIQFQNNGVVDDSQLPKDRFSAERLKGVDSTLKIQPAKLEDSAVYLCASSLTGAYGYTFGSGTRLTVV.

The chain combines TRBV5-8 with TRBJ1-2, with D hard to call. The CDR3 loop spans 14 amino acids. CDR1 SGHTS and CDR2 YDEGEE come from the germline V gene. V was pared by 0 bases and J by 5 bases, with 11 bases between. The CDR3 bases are TGTGCCAGCAGCTTGGAACTGGGCTCTTATGGCTACACCTTC. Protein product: CASSLELGSYGYTF.

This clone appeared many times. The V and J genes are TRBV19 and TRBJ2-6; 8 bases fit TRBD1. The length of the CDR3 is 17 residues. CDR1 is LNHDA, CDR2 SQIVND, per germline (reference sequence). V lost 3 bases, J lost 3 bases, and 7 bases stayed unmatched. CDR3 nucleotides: TGTGCCAGTAGTATCCCCTTGACAGGGGTTGGGGCCAACGTCCTGACTTTC. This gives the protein CASSIPLTGVGANVLTF.

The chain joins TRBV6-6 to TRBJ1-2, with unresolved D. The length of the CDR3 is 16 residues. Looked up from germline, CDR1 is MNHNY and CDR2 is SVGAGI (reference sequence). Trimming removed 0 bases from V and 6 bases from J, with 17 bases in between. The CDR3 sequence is CASSYSTITSSDGYTF. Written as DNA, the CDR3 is TGTGCCAGCAGTTACTCAACTATTACAAGTAGTGATGGCTACACCTTC.

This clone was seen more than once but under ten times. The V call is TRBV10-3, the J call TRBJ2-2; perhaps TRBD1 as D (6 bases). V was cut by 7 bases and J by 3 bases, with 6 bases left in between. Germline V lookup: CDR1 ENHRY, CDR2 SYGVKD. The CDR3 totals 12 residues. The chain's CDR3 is CAITGDTGELFF. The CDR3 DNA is TGTGCCATCACAGGGGACACCGGGGAGCTGTTTTTT.

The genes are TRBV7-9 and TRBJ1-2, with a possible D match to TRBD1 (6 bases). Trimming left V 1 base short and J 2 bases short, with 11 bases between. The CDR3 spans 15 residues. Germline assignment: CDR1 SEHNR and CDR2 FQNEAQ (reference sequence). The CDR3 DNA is TGTGCCAGCAGCTTAGAAATCAGGGGAAACTATGGCTACACCTTC. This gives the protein CASSLEIRGNYGYTF.